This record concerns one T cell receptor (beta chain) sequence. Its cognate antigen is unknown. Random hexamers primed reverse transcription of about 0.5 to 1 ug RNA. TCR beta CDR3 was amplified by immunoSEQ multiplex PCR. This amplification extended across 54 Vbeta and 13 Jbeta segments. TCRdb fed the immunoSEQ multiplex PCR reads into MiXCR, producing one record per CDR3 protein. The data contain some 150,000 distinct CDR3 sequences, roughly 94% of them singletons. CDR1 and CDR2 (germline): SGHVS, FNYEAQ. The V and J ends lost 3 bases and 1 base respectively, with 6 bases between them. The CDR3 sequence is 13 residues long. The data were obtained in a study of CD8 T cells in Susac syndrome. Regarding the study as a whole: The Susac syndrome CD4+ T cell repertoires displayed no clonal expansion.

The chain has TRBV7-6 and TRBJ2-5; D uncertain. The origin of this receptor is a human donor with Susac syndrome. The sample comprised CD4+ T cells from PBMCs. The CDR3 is CASSFARQETQYF. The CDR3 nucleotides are TGTGCCAGCAGCTTCGCGCGCCAAGAGACCCAGTACTTC.